This is a list of T cell receptor beta chains from one sample in a study of T cell repertoires in cytomegalovirus infection. TCRdb re-called the reads through MiXCR, storing one row per CDR3 protein. In the table there are 110,000 to 150,000 distinct CDR3 sequences, over 30% of which are singletons. These TCRs' antigens remain unknown. The input for sequencing was CD8+ T cells from cultured PBMCs, taken from culture after CMV antigen stimulation. Receptors were obtained from a human donor in good health (CMV status not recorded). Some clones in this sample may be carry-over from other donors' samples. The CDR3 runs from the conserved cysteine through the conserved F or W. The D gene is left open where the match is weak. Size values are once, few and many counts, or a class for expanded clones, and some rows have none.

clone_size: few; j_call: TRBJ2-2; v_call: TRBV5-1; d_call: NA; cdr3_nt: TGCGCCAGCAGCTTAATAGAGGACGGCGGGGAGCTGTTTTTT; cdr3_aa: CASSLIEDGGELFF
clone_size: few; j_call: TRBJ2-7; v_call: TRBV20-1; d_call: NA; cdr3_nt: TGCAGTGCTACCCCCGTAGGGGGAAGCTACGAGCAGTACTTC; cdr3_aa: CSATPVGGSYEQYF
clone_size: many; j_call: TRBJ1-5; v_call: TRBV6-2/TRBV6-3; d_call: NA; cdr3_nt: TGTGCCAGCCATGCCCCAGGGCCGAAGCCCATCCATCAGCCCCAGCATTTT; cdr3_aa: CASHAPGPKPIHQPQHF
clone_size: NA; j_call: TRBJ1-1; v_call: TRBV2; d_call: NA; cdr3_nt: TGTGCCCGTCACGACAGTAACACTGAAGCTTTCTTT; cdr3_aa: CARHDSNTEAFF
clone_size: NA; j_call: TRBJ2-3; v_call: TRBV9; d_call: NA; cdr3_nt: TGTGCCAGCAGCGGGGAAGGGGGGCAAAGCACAGATACGCAGTATTTT; cdr3_aa: CASSGEGGQSTDTQYF
clone_size: NA; j_call: TRBJ2-7; v_call: TRBV7-8; d_call: TRBD2; cdr3_nt: TGTGCCAGCAGCCAGTTCCTAGCGGGGGACACCTACGAGCAGTACTTC; cdr3_aa: CASSQFLAGDTYEQYF
clone_size: NA; j_call: TRBJ2-2; v_call: TRBV12-3/TRBV12-4; d_call: NA; cdr3_nt: TGTGCCACTCTACTCGGGTCCGGGGAGCTGTTTTTT; cdr3_aa: CATLLGSGELFF
clone_size: NA; j_call: TRBJ2-5; v_call: TRBV27; d_call: NA; cdr3_nt: TGTGCCAGCAGTTTATGGTGGGGGGAGACCCAGTACTTC; cdr3_aa: CASSLWWGETQYF
clone_size: NA; j_call: TRBJ2-1; v_call: TRBV6-5; d_call: NA; cdr3_nt: TGTGCCAGCCACACGGGTACCAGCTCCTACAATGAGCAGTTCTTC; cdr3_aa: CASHTGTSSYNEQFF
clone_size: many; j_call: TRBJ1-2; v_call: TRBV20-1; d_call: TRBD1; cdr3_nt: TGCAGTGCTAGAGATATGGGGACAGGGGGCCTAGCTAACTATGGCTACACCTTC; cdr3_aa: CSARDMGTGGLANYGYTF
clone_size: NA; j_call: TRBJ2-2; v_call: TRBV6-2/TRBV6-3; d_call: NA; cdr3_nt: TGTGCCGGCATGGGGGGACCCAACACCGGGGAGCTGTTTTTT; cdr3_aa: CAGMGGPNTGELFF
clone_size: few; j_call: TRBJ1-5; v_call: TRBV15; d_call: NA; cdr3_nt: TGTGCCACCAGCAGGACAGTCGGCAATCAGCCCCAGCATTTT; cdr3_aa: CATSRTVGNQPQHF
clone_size: many; j_call: TRBJ2-1; v_call: TRBV7-2; d_call: TRBD1; cdr3_nt: TGTGCCAGCCAGGGGGTTACCAATGAGCAGTTCTTC; cdr3_aa: CASQGVTNEQFF
clone_size: NA; j_call: TRBJ1-2; v_call: TRBV19; d_call: NA; cdr3_nt: TGTGCCAGTAGCAGCGCCCAGGGAAACTATGGCTACACCTTC; cdr3_aa: CASSSAQGNYGYTF